The rows below give T cell receptor beta chains drawn from one sample of a study of graft-versus-host responses after intestinal transplantation. Assay: immunoSEQ multiplex PCR; the TCRdb copy retains only in-frame clones and omits some. The sample consists of just under 85,000 clones, approximately 90% of them appearing once. These TCRs are of unknown antigen specificity. Here the sequenced sample was unstimulated CD8+ T cells sorted from spleen or lymph node cells, taken before transplant. The receptors were sampled from a human donor who was the organ donor for an intestinal transplant. Each CDR3 is given with its conserved first and last residue. The D gene is left open where the match is weak.

V gene	D gene	J gene	CDR3 protein
TRBV9	-	TRBJ1-2	CASSVEAGSPNYGYTF
TRBV6-1	TRBD1	TRBJ1-2	CASSEWDSYYGYTF
TRBV7-9	-	TRBJ2-5	CASSLPIRLEVKETQYF
TRBV7-6	TRBD2	TRBJ2-3	CASSLDPAGASDTQYF
TRBV29-1	-	TRBJ1-5	CSVEGGGDRTTSNSNQPQHF
TRBV27	-	TRBJ2-2	CASRPFTGELFF
TRBV5-1	-	TRBJ2-7	CASSLGVGGKTYEQYF
TRBV15	TRBD1	TRBJ2-1	CATSSRTGGNEQFF
TRBV6-5	TRBD1	TRBJ2-7	CASGGQGESYEQYF
TRBV6-1	TRBD2	-	CASSALRGGYEQYF
TRBV27	TRBD2	TRBJ2-7	CASSLRRENYEQYF
TRBV5-1	-	TRBJ2-7	CASSLDRVSSYEQYF
TRBV7-6	-	TRBJ1-5	CASSLLDQPQHF
TRBV5-1	-	TRBJ2-1	CASSLGGSSYNEQFF
TRBV5-6	-	TRBJ1-2	CASSSGTAGYTF
TRBV9	-	TRBJ1-2	CASSGTDYGYTF